The 30 T cell receptor beta chains listed next were all sequenced from one sample in a study of T cell responses to AZD1222 COVID-19 vaccine. Data came from immunoSEQ multiplex PCR; TCRdb stores just in-frame clones and leaves some out. Among roughly 80,000 clones, approximately 85% were seen once, and the ten largest hold approximately 5.4%. The material was peripheral blood, obtained on day 0 of MenACWY control vaccination. Every receptor here comes from an adult in good health.

This chain connects TRBV5-4 to TRBJ1-2; no firm D call. This CDR3 comprises 13 residues. The germline V gene encodes CDR1 SGHNT and CDR2 YYREEE (reference sequence). The germline V and J ends were trimmed by 0 bases and 3 bases, with 6 bases remaining between them. In nucleotides, the CDR3 is TGTGCCAGCAGCTTGGAGTCAGACTATGGCTACACCTTC. As protein: CASSLESDYGYTF.

The CDR3 DNA reads as TGTGCCAGCAGCTTCTCAGAGGGCAGCAATCAGCCCCAGCATTTT. Translation gives CASSFSEGSNQPQHF. The genes are TRBV7-8 and TRBJ1-5, with unresolved D. Germline values: CDR1 SGHVS, CDR2 FQNEAQ. This CDR3 region has 15 residues. V dropped 3 bases and J dropped 1 base, with 10 bases sitting between them. Looking up the rest from reference TRBV7-8 and TRBJ1-5 gives the full variable domain: GAGVSQSPRYKVAKRGQDVALRCDPISGHVSLFWYQQALGQGPEFLTYFQNEAQLDKSGLPSDRFFAERPEGSVSTLKIQRTQQEDSAVYLCASSFSEGSNQPQHFGDGTRLSIL.

The CDR3 is CASSSRGIDTQYF. For the CDR3, the DNA is TGTGCCAGCAGCAGCCGGGGCATAGATACGCAGTATTTT. The rearrangement joins TRBV11-3 to TRBJ2-3; D could derive from TRBD1 or TRBD2 (5 bases each). V gave up 5 bases and J gave up 5 bases, with 11 bases separating them. Looked up from germline, CDR1 is SGHNT and CDR2 is YENEEA. CDR3 length equals 13 residues.

The chain combines TRBV7-9 with TRBJ2-5; TRBD2 agrees at 7 bases. The CDR3 contains 16 residues. Germline CDR1 SEHNR, CDR2 FQNEAQ (reference sequence). The V gene end was trimmed by 1 base and the J gene end by 3 bases; junction bases not matched to a gene: 8. DNA for the CDR3: TGTGCCAGCAGCTTAGGATGGGAGGGCCGGGAAGAGACCCAGTACTTC. Protein: CASSLGWEGREETQYF.

The J gene is TRBJ1-5, the V gene TRBV27; the match to TRBD1 covers 7 bases. CDR1 is MNHEY, CDR2 SMNVEV, per germline (reference sequence). V gave up 6 bases and J gave up 2 bases; unmatched junction bases: 7. CDR3 length: 15 residues. The CDR3 loop reads CASRTTGRGNQPQHF. The CDR3 nucleotides are TGTGCCAGCAGGACGACAGGGAGGGGCAATCAGCCCCAGCATTTT.

This clone appeared a single time. V gene TRBV11-2 combines with J gene TRBJ2-3; tentatively, D is TRBD2 (6 bases). Between the trimmed V and J ends, which lost 5 bases and 2 bases, there was a span of 20 bases. The CDR3 runs 17 residues. The V gene's germline CDR1 is SGHAT and CDR2 FQNNGV. CDR3 loop: CASSPGDGLLNTDTQYF. The CDR3 bases are TGTGCCAGCAGCCCGGGGGATGGGCTACTAAACACAGATACGCAGTATTTT.

The chain links TRBV28 to TRBJ1-3; D gene ambiguous. Germline assignment: CDR1 MDHEN and CDR2 SYDVKM. V was cut by 3 bases and J by 6 bases, with 3 bases left in between. The CDR3 length is 11 residues. CDR3 in amino acids: CASSFANTIYF. The DNA for the CDR3 is TGTGCCAGCAGTTTTGCAAACACCATATATTTT.

The chain uses TRBV14 and TRBJ1-6; the D gene is possibly TRBD1 (5 bases). The CDR3 is made up of 15 amino acids. V lost 4 bases and J 11 bases, leaving 18 bases between the germline ends. Germline values: CDR1 SGHDN, CDR2 FVKESK. CDR3 loop: CASSPRGGMGTPLHF. The CDR3 coding sequence is TGTGCCAGCAGCCCTAGGGGAGGGATGGGTACACCCCTCCACTTT.

J is TRBJ1-3 and V is TRBV15, with 8 bases aligning to TRBD1. The CDR3 totals 13 residues. The trim removed 2 bases at V and 8 bases at J, leaving 2 bases unmatched. Germline CDR1 LNHNV, CDR2 YYDKDF (reference sequence). CDR3 residues: CATSRQGADTIYF. For the CDR3, the DNA is TGTGCCACCAGCAGACAGGGGGCCGACACCATATATTTT.

The chain is built from TRBV27 and TRBJ2-1, with D tentatively TRBD1 (6 bases). Trimming removed 0 bases from V and 3 bases from J, with 15 bases in between. This CDR3 is built from 17 residues. Per germline, CDR1 MNHEY and CDR2 SMNVEV (reference sequence). CDR3 in amino acids: CASSLSLQGLGYNEQFF. In DNA, the CDR3 is TGTGCCAGCAGTTTATCCTTACAGGGTTTAGGCTACAATGAGCAGTTCTTC.

The chain carries TRBV7-3 and TRBJ2-1; 13 bases are a match to TRBD2. V lost 5 bases and J lost 8; bases outside the gene matches: 6. The CDR3 has 15 amino acids. The germline CDR1 and CDR2 sequences are SGHTA and FQGTGA. The CDR3 sequence: CASSPRTSGGYEQFF. The CDR3 region has the DNA TGTGCCAGCAGCCCTCGGACTAGCGGGGGCTATGAGCAGTTCTTC. Looking up the rest from reference TRBV7-3 and TRBJ2-1 gives the full variable domain: GAGVSQTPSNKVTEKGKYVELRCDPISGHTALYWYRQSLGQGPEFLIYFQGTGAADDSGLPNDRFFAVRPEGSVSTLKIQRTERGDSAVYLCASSPRTSGGYEQFFGPGTRLTVL.

The chain is built from TRBV18 and TRBJ1-2; D might be TRBD1 (6 bases). V lost 4 bases and J 8 bases, leaving 26 bases between the germline ends. Germline V CDR1 and CDR2: KGHSH, LQKENI. The CDR3 runs to 17 residues. The CDR3 is CASSRDTSLGVSGGYTF. CDR3 bases: TGTGCCAGCTCACGGGACACTTCACTAGGAGTGTCAGGAGGCTACACCTTC.

This clone was recorded a few times. The chain has TRBV21-1 and TRBJ2-4; the table calls TRBD2, which could not be checked here. TRBV21-1 corresponds to a pseudogene. This CDR3 comprises 16 residues. The CDR3 protein is CASSNSRERTKNIQYF. In DNA, the CDR3 is TGTGCCAGCAGCAATTCAAGAGAACGCACCAAAAACATTCAGTACTTC.

The gene calls are TRBV5-4 and TRBJ2-3; TRBD2 aligns across 12 bases. J gave up 6 bases and V 1 base, and 6 bases lay outside the gene matches. Germline CDR1 and CDR2: SGHNT and YYREEE (reference sequence). This CDR3 is built from 16 residues. The CDR3 loop reads CASSLKLAGGYDTQYF. In DNA form, the CDR3 reads TGTGCCAGCAGCTTGAAACTAGCGGGGGGTTACGATACGCAGTATTTT.

J is TRBJ2-2 and V is TRBV6-2 or TRBV6-3; D possibly matches TRBD1 or TRBD2 (6 bases each). Trimming stripped 2 bases from V and 4 bases from J, with 17 bases between. The length of the CDR3 is 17 residues. CDR1 is MNHEY, CDR2 SVGEGT, per germline. CDR3 region: CASSYGGTYLLTGELFF. Here the CDR3 DNA reads TGTGCCAGCAGTTACGGCGGGACATACCTACTCACCGGGGAGCTGTTTTTT.

This clone was seen just once. The rearrangement uses TRBV11-2 and TRBJ2-1; TRBD2 is a possible D gene (7 bases). Germline CDR1 is SGHAT and CDR2 is FQNNGV. This CDR3 contains 15 residues. The germline V and J ends were trimmed by 3 bases and 9 bases, with 18 bases remaining between them. The CDR3 sequence: CASSFVGGPSGEQFF. The CDR3 region has the DNA TGTGCCAGCAGCTTCGTCGGGGGGCCAAGCGGTGAGCAGTTCTTC. Full variable domain (outside the CDR3, taken from reference TRBV11-2 and TRBJ2-1): EAGVAQSPRYKIIEKRQSVAFWCNPISGHATLYWYQQILGQGPKLLIQFQNNGVVDDSQLPKDRFSAERLKGVDSTLKIQPAKLEDSAVYLCASSFVGGPSGEQFFGPGTRLTVL.

This rearrangement joins TRBV5-1 to TRBJ1-4; maybe TRBD1 (6 bases). Germline V CDR1 and CDR2: SGHRS, YFSETQ. CDR3 length: 15 amino acids. Trimming took 0 bases from V and 7 from J, leaving 13 bases between them. CDR3 sequence: CASSLVGGLSEKLFF. CDR3 coding DNA: TGCGCCAGCAGCTTGGTCGGGGGGCTCAGTGAAAAACTGTTTTTT.

J is TRBJ1-1 and V is TRBV7-9; 8 bases agree with TRBD1. This CDR3 spans 14 amino acids. Germline lookup yields CDR1 SEHNR and CDR2 FQNEAQ (reference sequence). Losses at the gene ends were 6 bases for V and 3 bases for J; bases not matched to a gene: 6. The CDR3 loop reads CASSSQGAHTEAFF. CDR3 nucleotide sequence: TGTGCCAGCAGTTCCCAGGGGGCTCACACTGAAGCTTTCTTT.

The V and J genes are TRBV6-1 and TRBJ1-3; D is uncertain. Trimming removed 2 bases at V and 1 base at J, with 18 bases between. This CDR3 is 18 amino acids long. Germline V lookup: CDR1 MNHNS, CDR2 SASEGT. CDR3 residues: CASSEIGGSALSGNTIYF. The CDR3, as DNA: TGTGCCAGCAGTGAAATTGGTGGCAGCGCCTTATCTGGAAACACCATATATTTT.

The gene calls are TRBV15 and TRBJ1-1; D is unclear. CDR3 length: 12 residues. Germline-derived CDR1 and CDR2 are LNHNV and YYDKDF (reference sequence). V dropped 0 bases and J dropped 11 bases, with 10 bases sitting between them. This chain's CDR3 is CATSRDRTPAFF. The CDR3 region has the DNA TGTGCCACCAGCAGAGACAGGACCCCGGCTTTCTTT.

The CDR3 loop is CASSQDRTYTDTQYF. DNA for the CDR3: TGTGCCAGCTCACAAGACAGAACTTACACAGATACGCAGTATTTT. The chain has TRBV18 and TRBJ2-3; TRBD1 is a possible D gene (5 bases). V was shortened by 4 bases and J by 2 bases, with 13 bases between the two germline ends. The CDR3 is 15 residues long. Germline-derived CDR1 and CDR2 are KGHSH and LQKENI.

The count of this clone is one. The chain recombines TRBV4-1 with TRBJ2-7; tentatively, D is TRBD1 (6 bases). The CDR3 length is 15 residues. Germline values: CDR1 MGHRA, CDR2 YSYEKL. V lost 4 bases and J 5 bases, leaving 18 bases between the germline ends. CDR3 region: CASSPWDTQANEQYF. Here the CDR3 DNA reads TGCGCCAGCAGCCCCTGGGACACCCAGGCAAACGAGCAGTACTTC.

V is TRBV19 and J is TRBJ1-6, with D unclear. Trimming cost V 7 bases and J 7 bases, with 11 bases left between them. Germline V gene sequence: CDR1 LNHDA, CDR2 SQIVND (reference sequence). There are 13 residues in the CDR3. Written as DNA, the CDR3 is TGTGCCAGTATGGGTTTTGGCAATTCACCCCTCCACTTT. It encodes CASMGFGNSPLHF.

The rearrangement joins TRBV19 to TRBJ1-2; 10 bases map to TRBD1. The CDR3 has 16 amino acids. Germline V gene sequence: CDR1 LNHDA, CDR2 SQIVND (reference sequence). Trimming removed 1 base from V and 4 bases from J; junction bases left unmatched: 6. In DNA, the CDR3 is TGTGCCAGTAGTATAGTCCGGACAGGGGGGATCTATGGCTACACCTTC. It yields the protein CASSIVRTGGIYGYTF. Filled out from reference TRBV19 and TRBJ1-2, the complete variable domain reads DGGITQSPKYLFRKEGQNVTLSCEQNLNHDAMYWYRQDPGQGLRLIYYSQIVNDFQKGDIAEGYSVSREKKESFPLTVTSAQKNPTAFYLCASSIVRTGGIYGYTFGSGTRLTVV.

CDR3: CASSYAGQGAGYTF. As DNA, the CDR3 is TGTGCCAGCAGTTATGCGGGACAGGGGGCTGGCTACACCTTC. V gene TRBV6-2 or TRBV6-3 combines with J gene TRBJ1-2; 12 nucleotides agree with TRBD1. This CDR3 is 14 amino acids long. Germline V gives CDR1 MNHEY, CDR2 SVGEGT. V dropped 3 bases and J dropped 7; count of bases not matched to a gene: 3.

The chain combines TRBV7-3 with TRBJ2-2, with 7 bases fitting TRBD2. The trim removed 1 base at V and 2 bases at J, leaving 1 base unmatched. Germline V gives CDR1 SGHTA, CDR2 FQGTGA. This CDR3 comprises 15 residues. CDR3 bases: TGTGCCAGCAGCTTAAGCGGGGGTAACACCGGGGAGCTGTTTTTT. Protein product: CASSLSGGNTGELFF.

The rearrangement uses TRBV4-1 and TRBJ1-2; the match to TRBD1 covers 7 bases. The CDR3 spans 14 residues. Germline CDR1 MGHRA, CDR2 YSYEKL. V trimming: 4 bases; J trimming: 3 bases; junction bases outside the gene matches: 5. Here the CDR3 DNA reads TGCGCCAGCAGCCGAGAGGGACAGCACTATGGCTACACCTTC. It encodes CASSREGQHYGYTF.

V usage is TRBV30 and J usage is TRBJ1-6, with TRBD1 identical over 9 bases. The junction had 12 bases not matched to a gene; V was cut back by 6 bases and J by 0 bases. This CDR3 contains 18 residues. The germline gives CDR1 GTSNPN, CDR2 SVGIG (reference sequence). The DNA for the CDR3 is TGTGCCTGTCCGGGACAGGGTTTTGGAAGCTCCTATAATTCACCCCTCCACTTT. Its translation: CACPGQGFGSSYNSPLHF.

This clone was seen just once. The rearrangement links TRBV13 to TRBJ2-7; 7 nucleotides agree with TRBD2. The CDR3 contains 14 residues. V lost 1 base and J lost 2; bases outside the gene matches: 2. CDR1 and CDR2 (germline): PRHDT, FYEKMQ (reference sequence). The CDR3 DNA reads as TGTGCCAGCAGCTTAGAACGGGGGGCCTACGAGCAGTACTTC. Translating it yields CASSLERGAYEQYF.

The chain uses TRBV7-9 and TRBJ1-2; TRBD1 matches 9 bases. This CDR3 has 13 amino acids. V shed 2 bases and J 8 bases; nucleotides not matched to a gene: 3. Germline V gene lookup returns CDR1 SEHNR and CDR2 FQNEAQ (reference sequence). CDR3 residues: CASSLTDRGGYTF. Written as DNA, the CDR3 is TGTGCCAGCAGCTTAACAGACAGGGGGGGCTACACCTTC.